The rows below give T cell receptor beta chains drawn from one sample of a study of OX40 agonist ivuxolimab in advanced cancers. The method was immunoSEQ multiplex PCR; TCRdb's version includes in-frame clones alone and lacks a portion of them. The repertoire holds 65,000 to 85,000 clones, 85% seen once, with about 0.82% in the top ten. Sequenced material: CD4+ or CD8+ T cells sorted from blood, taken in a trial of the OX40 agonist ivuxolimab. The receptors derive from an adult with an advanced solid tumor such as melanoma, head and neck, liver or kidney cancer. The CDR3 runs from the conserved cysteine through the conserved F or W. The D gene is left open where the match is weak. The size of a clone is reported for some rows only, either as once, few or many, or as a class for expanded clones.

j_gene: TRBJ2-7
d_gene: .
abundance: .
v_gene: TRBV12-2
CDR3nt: TGTGCAAGTCGCTTAGCCCCTCTTAGGACAGGGGAGTTCTACGAGCAGTACTTC
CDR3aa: CASRLAPLRTGEFYEQYF

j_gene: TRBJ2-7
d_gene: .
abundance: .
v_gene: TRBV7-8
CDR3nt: TGTGCCAGCAGCTTAGGCCACTCGTCCTTCTACGAGCAGTACTTC
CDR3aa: CASSLGHSSFYEQYF

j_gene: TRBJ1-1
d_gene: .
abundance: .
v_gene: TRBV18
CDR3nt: TGTGCCAGCTCAGGCGGCGGGTGGGACACTGAAGCTTTCTTT
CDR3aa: CASSGGGWDTEAFF

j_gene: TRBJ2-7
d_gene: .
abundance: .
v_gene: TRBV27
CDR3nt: TGTGCCAGCAGTTTAGCGATAGGGGATGCCTACGAGCAGTACTTC
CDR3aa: CASSLAIGDAYEQYF

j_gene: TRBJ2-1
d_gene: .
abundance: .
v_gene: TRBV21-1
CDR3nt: TGTGCCAGCAGCAAAGCGCTTTCGTCTGGTGGTGAAAGTGATGAGCAGTTCTTC
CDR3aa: CASSKALSSGGESDEQFF

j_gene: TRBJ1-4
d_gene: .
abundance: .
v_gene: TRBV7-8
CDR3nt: TGTGCCAGCAGCCCGGATGGACAGAATAATGAAAAACTGTTTTTT
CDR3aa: CASSPDGQNNEKLFF

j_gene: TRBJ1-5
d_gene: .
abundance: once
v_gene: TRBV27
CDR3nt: TGTGCCAGCAGATCCGGGGCCCTGGGCAATCAGCCCCAGCATTTT
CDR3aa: CASRSGALGNQPQHF

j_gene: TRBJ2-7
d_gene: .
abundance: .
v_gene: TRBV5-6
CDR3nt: TGTGCCAGCAGCTTGCCCACAGGGACGGGCGAGCAGTACTTC
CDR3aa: CASSLPTGTGEQYF

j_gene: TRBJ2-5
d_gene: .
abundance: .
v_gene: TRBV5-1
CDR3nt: TGCGCCAGCAGCTTGTTGTCAGCACAAGAGACCCAGTACTTC
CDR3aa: CASSLLSAQETQYF

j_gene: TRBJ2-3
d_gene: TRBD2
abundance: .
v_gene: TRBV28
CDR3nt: TGTGCCAGCATCCGGGGGGGCGGAGATACGCAGTATTTT
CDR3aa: CASIRGGGDTQYF

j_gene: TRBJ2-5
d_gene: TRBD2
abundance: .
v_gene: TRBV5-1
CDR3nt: TGCGCCAGCAGCTTCCTAGCGGGAGGGGGACAAGAGACCCAGTACTTC
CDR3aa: CASSFLAGGGQETQYF

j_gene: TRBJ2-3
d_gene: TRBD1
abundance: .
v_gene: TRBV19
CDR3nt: TGTGCCAGTAGTGCGCGGTCGGACAGGGGGCGATTAGATACGCAGTATTTT
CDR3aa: CASSARSDRGRLDTQYF

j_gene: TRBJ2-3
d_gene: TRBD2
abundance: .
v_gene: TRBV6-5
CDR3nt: TGTGCCAGCAGTTACTCGACAGCGGGAGGGAGCGATACGCAGTATTTT
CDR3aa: CASSYSTAGGSDTQYF

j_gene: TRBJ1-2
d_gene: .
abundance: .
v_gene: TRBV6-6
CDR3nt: TGTGCCAGCAGTTATGGGGGGGACTATGGCTACACCTTC
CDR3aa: CASSYGGDYGYTF

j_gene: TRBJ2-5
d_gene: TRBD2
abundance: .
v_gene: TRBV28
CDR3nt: TGTGCCGGGTCTAGCGGGAAAGAGACCCAGTACTTC
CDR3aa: CAGSSGKETQYF

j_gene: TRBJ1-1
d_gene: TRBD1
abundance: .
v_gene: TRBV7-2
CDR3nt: TGTGCCAGCAGCTTGGGACAGATGAACACTGAAGCTTTCTTT
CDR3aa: CASSLGQMNTEAFF

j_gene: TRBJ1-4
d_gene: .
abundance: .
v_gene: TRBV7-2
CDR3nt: TGTGCCAGCAGCCCCGGCGGGGAGGGATGGAAACTGTTTTTT
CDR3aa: CASSPGGEGWKLFF

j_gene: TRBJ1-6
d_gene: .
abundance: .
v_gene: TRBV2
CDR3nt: TGTGCCAGCAGTGGGACAGAGGGGGATTCACCCCTCCACTTT
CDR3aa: CASSGTEGDSPLHF

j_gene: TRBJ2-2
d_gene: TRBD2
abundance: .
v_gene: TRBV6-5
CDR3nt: TGTGCCAGCAGTTACTGGGCGGGAGTCAACACCGGGGAGCTGTTTTTT
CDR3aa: CASSYWAGVNTGELFF

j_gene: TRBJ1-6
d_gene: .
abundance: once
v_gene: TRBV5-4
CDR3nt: TGTGCCAGCAGCGAAGCTTACAGGGCCGGCCTACAAAATTCACCCCTCCACTTT
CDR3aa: CASSEAYRAGLQNSPLHF

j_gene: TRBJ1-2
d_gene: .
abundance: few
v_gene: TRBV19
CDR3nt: TGTGCCAGTAGTATTAGGCAGGCCTATGGCTACACCTTC
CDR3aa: CASSIRQAYGYTF

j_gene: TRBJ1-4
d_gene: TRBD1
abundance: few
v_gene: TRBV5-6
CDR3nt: TGTGCCAGCAGCCGAATCCACAGGGGTGGGAATGAAAAACTGTTTTTT
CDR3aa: CASSRIHRGGNEKLFF

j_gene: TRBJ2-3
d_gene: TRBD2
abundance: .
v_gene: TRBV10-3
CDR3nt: TGTGCCATCAGTGAGGTAGCGGGAGGTTCCGATACGCAGTATTTT
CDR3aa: CAISEVAGGSDTQYF

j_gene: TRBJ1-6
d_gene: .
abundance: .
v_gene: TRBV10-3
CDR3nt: TGTGCCATCAGAAGGGAGGTTGTAGGGAATTCACCCCTCCACTTT
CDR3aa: CAIRREVVGNSPLHF

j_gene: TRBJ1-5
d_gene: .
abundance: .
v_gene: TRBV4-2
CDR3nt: TGTGCCAGCAGCCCAGCGTTAGGGGGTAATCAGCCCCAGCATTTT
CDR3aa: CASSPALGGNQPQHF

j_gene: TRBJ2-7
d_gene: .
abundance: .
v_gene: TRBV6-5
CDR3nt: TGTGCCAGCGCTCCGGATAGAAAGACCTACGAGCAGTACTTC
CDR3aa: CASAPDRKTYEQYF

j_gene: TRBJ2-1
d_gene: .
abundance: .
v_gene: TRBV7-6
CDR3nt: TGTGCCAGCAGCTTAGGGGGTCTAAACAATGAGCAGTTCTTC
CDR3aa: CASSLGGLNNEQFF

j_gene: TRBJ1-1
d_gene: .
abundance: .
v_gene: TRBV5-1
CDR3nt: TGCGCCAGCAGCTTGGGTGGGGGAACTGAAGCTTTCTTT
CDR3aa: CASSLGGGTEAFF

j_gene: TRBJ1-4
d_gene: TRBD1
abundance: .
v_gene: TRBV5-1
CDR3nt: TGCGCCAGCAGCTTGGGACAGGGCCTGAATGAAAAACTGTTTTTT
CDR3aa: CASSLGQGLNEKLFF

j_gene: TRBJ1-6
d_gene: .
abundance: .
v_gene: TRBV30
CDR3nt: TGTGCCTGGAGGGCGGGGTTCACCTATTCACCCCTCCACTTT
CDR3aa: CAWRAGFTYSPLHF

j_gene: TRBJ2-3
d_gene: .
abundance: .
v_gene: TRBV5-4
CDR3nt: TGTGCCAGCAAGGAGGGCCCGGGCACAGATACGCAGTATTTT
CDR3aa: CASKEGPGTDTQYF

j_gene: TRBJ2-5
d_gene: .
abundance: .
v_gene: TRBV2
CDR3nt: TGTGCCAGCAGTCCCAACCAAGAGACCCAGTACTTC
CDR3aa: CASSPNQETQYF

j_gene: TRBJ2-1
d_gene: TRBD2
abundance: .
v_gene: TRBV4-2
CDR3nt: TGTGCCAGCAGCCAAGATCCTAGCGGGGGGACCGCTGAGCAGTTCTTC
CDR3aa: CASSQDPSGGTAEQFF

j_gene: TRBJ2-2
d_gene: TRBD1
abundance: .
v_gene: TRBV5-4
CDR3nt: TGTGCCAGCAGCTTGGTTGGCAGGGGGCCGAACACCGGGGAGCTGTTTTTT
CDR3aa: CASSLVGRGPNTGELFF

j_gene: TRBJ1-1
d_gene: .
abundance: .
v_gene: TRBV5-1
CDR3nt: TGCGCCAGCAGCTTGACTACGACCGAGAACACTGAAGCTTTCTTT
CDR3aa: CASSLTTTENTEAFF

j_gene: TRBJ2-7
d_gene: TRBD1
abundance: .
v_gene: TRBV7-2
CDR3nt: TGTGCCAGCAGTCTGGACAGGGCACGCGAGCAGTACTTC
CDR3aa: CASSLDRAREQYF

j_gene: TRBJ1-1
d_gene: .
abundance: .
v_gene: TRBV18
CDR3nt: TGTGCCAGCTCTTGGGTCTTCAGGCCTACCTGGGACACTGAAGCTTTCTTT
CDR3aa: CASSWVFRPTWDTEAFF

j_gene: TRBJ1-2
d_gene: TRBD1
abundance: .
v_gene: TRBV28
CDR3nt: TGTGCCAGCAGTTCAGGACAGGCTAACTATGGCTACACCTTC
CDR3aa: CASSSGQANYGYTF

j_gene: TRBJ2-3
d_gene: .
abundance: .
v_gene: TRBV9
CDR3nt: TGTGCCAGCAGCGTAGCAGCCCCAGATACGCAGTATTTT
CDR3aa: CASSVAAPDTQYF

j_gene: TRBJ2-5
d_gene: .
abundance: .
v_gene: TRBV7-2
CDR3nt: TGTGCCAGCAGCGCAGGGCAAGAGACCCAGTACTTC
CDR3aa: CASSAGQETQYF

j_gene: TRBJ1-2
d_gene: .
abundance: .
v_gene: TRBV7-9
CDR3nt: TGTGCCAGCAGTCTCAGTGCTAACTATGGCTACACCTTC
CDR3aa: CASSLSANYGYTF

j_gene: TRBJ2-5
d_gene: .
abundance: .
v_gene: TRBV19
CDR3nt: TGTGCCAGCTCCCCACTGACGGCCGAGACCCAGTACTTC
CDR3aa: CASSPLTAETQYF

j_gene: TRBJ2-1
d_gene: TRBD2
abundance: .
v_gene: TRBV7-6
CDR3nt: TGTGCCAGCAGCTTGACGACTAGCGGACCTACAAATGAGCAGTTCTTC
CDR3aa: CASSLTTSGPTNEQFF

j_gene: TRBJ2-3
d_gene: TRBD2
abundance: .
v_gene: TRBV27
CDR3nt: TGTGCCAGCAGTTGGGGCGGGAGTCGGGCAGATACGCAGTATTTT
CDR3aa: CASSWGGSRADTQYF

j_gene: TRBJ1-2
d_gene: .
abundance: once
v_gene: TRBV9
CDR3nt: TGTGCCAGCAGCGTAGGGGGGCCCCAGGACTATGGCTACACCTTC
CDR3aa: CASSVGGPQDYGYTF

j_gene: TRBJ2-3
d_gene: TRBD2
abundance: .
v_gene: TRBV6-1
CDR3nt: TGTGCCAGCAGTGGTGCGGGGGGTATTACAGATACGCAGTATTTT
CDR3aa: CASSGAGGITDTQYF

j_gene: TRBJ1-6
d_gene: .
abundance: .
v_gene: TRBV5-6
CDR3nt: TGTGCCAGCAGCTTCAGGGATTCACCCCTCCACTTT
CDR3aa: CASSFRDSPLHF

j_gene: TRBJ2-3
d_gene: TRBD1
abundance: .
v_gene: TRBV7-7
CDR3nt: TGTGCTAGCAGCTTGGGGGCAGGGGGCAGAGATACGCAGTATTTT
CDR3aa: CASSLGAGGRDTQYF

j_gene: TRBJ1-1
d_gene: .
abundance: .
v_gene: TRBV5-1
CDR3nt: TGCGCCAGCGAAAAGACTTCCAGGGGAGGGACTGAAGCTTTCTTT
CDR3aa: CASEKTSRGGTEAFF

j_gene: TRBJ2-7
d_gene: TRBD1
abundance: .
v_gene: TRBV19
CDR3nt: TGTGCCAGTAGTTACGGACAGGTTGACTACGAGCAGTACTTC
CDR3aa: CASSYGQVDYEQYF